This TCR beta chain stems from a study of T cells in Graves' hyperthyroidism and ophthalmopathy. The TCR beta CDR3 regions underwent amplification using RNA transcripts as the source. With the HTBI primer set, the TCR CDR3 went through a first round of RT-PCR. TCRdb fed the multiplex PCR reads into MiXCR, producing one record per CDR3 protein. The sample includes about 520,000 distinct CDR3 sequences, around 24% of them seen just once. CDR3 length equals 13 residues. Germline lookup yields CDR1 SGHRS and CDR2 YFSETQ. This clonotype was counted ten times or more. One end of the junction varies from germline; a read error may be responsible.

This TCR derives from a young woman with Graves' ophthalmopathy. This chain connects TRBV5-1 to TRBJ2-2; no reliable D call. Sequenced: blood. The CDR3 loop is CASSLLNAGELFF. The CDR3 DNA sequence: TGCGCCAGCAGCTTGTTGAACGCCGGGGAGCTGTTTTTT.